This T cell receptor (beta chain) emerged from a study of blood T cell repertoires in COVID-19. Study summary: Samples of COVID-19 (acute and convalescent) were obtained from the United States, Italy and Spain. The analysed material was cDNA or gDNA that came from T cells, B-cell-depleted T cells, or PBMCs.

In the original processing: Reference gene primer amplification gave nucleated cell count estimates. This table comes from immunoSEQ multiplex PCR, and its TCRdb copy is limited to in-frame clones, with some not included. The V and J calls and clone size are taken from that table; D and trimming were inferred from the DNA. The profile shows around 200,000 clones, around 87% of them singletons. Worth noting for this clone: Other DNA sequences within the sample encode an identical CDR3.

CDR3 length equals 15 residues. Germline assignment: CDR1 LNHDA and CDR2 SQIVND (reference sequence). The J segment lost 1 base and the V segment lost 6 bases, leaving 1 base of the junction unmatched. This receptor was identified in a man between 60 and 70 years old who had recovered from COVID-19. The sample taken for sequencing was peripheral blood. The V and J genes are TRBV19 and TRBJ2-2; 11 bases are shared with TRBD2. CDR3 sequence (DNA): TGTGCCAGTAGCGGACTAGCGGGGAACACCGGGGAGCTGTTTTTT. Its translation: CASSGLAGNTGELFF.